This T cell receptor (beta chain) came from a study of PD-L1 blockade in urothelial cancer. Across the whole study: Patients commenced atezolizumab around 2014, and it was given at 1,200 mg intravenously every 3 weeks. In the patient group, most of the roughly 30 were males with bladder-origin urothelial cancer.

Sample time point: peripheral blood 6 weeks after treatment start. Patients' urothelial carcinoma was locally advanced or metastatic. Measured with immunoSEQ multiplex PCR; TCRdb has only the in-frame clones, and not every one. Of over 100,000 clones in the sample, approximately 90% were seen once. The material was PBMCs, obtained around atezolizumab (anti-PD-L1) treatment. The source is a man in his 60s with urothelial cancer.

The CDR3 bases are TGCAGTGCAAGACCAAAAGAGACCCAGTACTTC. Protein sequence: CSARPKETQYF. The chain combines TRBV20-1 with TRBJ2-5; no clear D gene. The V gene's germline CDR1 is DFQATT and CDR2 SNEGSKA (reference sequence). Trimming shortened V by 6 bases and J by 3 bases, and 8 bases separated the two germline ends. This CDR3 is 11 amino acids long.